This TCR beta chain was retrieved from a study of response to subunit inactivated influenza vaccine. General observations from the study: With each seasonal influenza vaccination, the authors suggested, few new T cells are recruited.

This clonotype occurred a few times. The antigen is undetermined. The CDR3 totals 15 residues. Trimming removed 7 bases at V and 0 bases at J, with 15 bases between. Germline loops: CDR1 MNHEY, CDR2 SVGEGT. MiXCR, run by TCRdb on the RT-PCR reads, gives a single entry per CDR3 protein. Among approximately 520,000 distinct CDR3 sequences, about 15% were seen once, and the ten largest hold 2.5% to 3.5%. The sample was CD4+ T cells sorted from PBMCs, taken roughly 24 months after vaccination. The chain links TRBV6-2 or TRBV6-3 to TRBJ1-1, with D perhaps matching TRBD1 (5 bases). The source is a man in his fifties or sixties who received an inactivated influenza vaccine. Here the CDR3 reads CASNRGALLNTEAFF. CDR3 coding DNA: TGTGCCAGCAATAGGGGCGCCCTCCTGAACACTGAAGCTTTCTTT.